These T cell receptor beta chains were read from a single sample in a study of blood T cells in healthy people across ages. One entry per CDR3 protein results from TCRdb running MiXCR on the 5' RACE reads. The sample yields around 750,000 distinct CDR3 sequences, about 48% seen once. Sequenced sample: blood. These receptor sequences come from an elderly man in good health. Both conserved end residues are part of each CDR3. The order of the fields is V gene, clone size, D gene, J gene, CDR3 DNA, CDR3 protein. The D gene is left open where the match is weak. Rows may omit the clone size; those that give it use once, few, many or a size class.

V gene: TRBV14; clone size: NA; D gene: NA; J gene: TRBJ1-1; CDR3 DNA: TGTGCCAGCAGCCCCATATTACCAAGGGGCACTGAAGCTTTCTTT; CDR3 protein: CASSPILPRGTEAFF
V gene: TRBV5-1; clone size: few; D gene: NA; J gene: TRBJ2-7; CDR3 DNA: TGCGCCAGCAGCCTGAATGGTCAGTCCTACGAGCAGTACTTC; CDR3 protein: CASSLNGQSYEQYF
V gene: TRBV20-1; clone size: NA; D gene: NA; J gene: TRBJ2-7; CDR3 DNA: TGCAGTGCTCAACCCCGTACGGGGGGCCCCTCCGAGCAGTACTTC; CDR3 protein: CSAQPRTGGPSEQYF
V gene: TRBV27; clone size: NA; D gene: NA; J gene: TRBJ2-4; CDR3 DNA: TGTGCCAGCGGTTTAGGCACCAGGAAGGAGCAGTACTTC; CDR3 protein: CASGLGTRKEQYF
V gene: TRBV29-1; clone size: few; D gene: NA; J gene: TRBJ1-2; CDR3 DNA: TGCAGCGCTACAGGGTGGGGCTATGGCTACACCTTC; CDR3 protein: CSATGWGYGYTF
V gene: TRBV2; clone size: few; D gene: TRBD2; J gene: TRBJ2-1; CDR3 DNA: TGTGCCAGAATGACGACAGGCGGGAGGAATGAGCAGTTCTTC; CDR3 protein: CARMTTGGRNEQFF
V gene: TRBV5-1; clone size: NA; D gene: TRBD1; J gene: TRBJ2-1; CDR3 DNA: TGCGCCAGCAGCCCTCTCCGACAGGGAAGAGGGTACAATGAGCAGTTCTTC; CDR3 protein: CASSPLRQGRGYNEQFF
V gene: TRBV7-2; clone size: NA; D gene: NA; J gene: TRBJ2-7; CDR3 DNA: TGTACTAGCAGCTCCATTGGTCTTGGGAACTACGAGCAGTACTTC; CDR3 protein: CTSSSIGLGNYEQYF
V gene: TRBV29-1; clone size: NA; D gene: NA; J gene: TRBJ2-7; CDR3 DNA: TGCAGCGTGACTAGTGAGGTTTACGAGCAGTACTTC; CDR3 protein: CSVTSEVYEQYF
V gene: TRBV10-3; clone size: few; D gene: NA; J gene: TRBJ1-4; CDR3 DNA: TGTGCCATCAGTGAGTCGACGCGCGGCATTGGCGAAAAACTGTTTTTT; CDR3 protein: CAISESTRGIGEKLFF
V gene: TRBV4-1; clone size: NA; D gene: TRBD1; J gene: TRBJ1-1; CDR3 DNA: TGCGCCAGCAGCCAAGATTCGGTAGTCGACAGGGTGAACACTGAAGCTTTCTTT; CDR3 protein: CASSQDSVVDRVNTEAFF
V gene: TRBV29-1; clone size: NA; D gene: NA; J gene: TRBJ2-1; CDR3 DNA: TGCAGCGTGGGTCGGGGGTACAATGAGCAGTTCTTC; CDR3 protein: CSVGRGYNEQFF
V gene: TRBV20-1; clone size: NA; D gene: NA; J gene: TRBJ2-5; CDR3 DNA: TGCAGTGGGGCCAGCCGGGAGGAGACCCAGTACTTC; CDR3 protein: CSGASREETQYF
V gene: TRBV20-1; clone size: NA; D gene: TRBD2; J gene: TRBJ2-1; CDR3 DNA: TGCAGTGCTAGGAGGGGCGGGGGAGGGGACAATGAGCAGTTCTTC; CDR3 protein: CSARRGGGGDNEQFF
V gene: TRBV2; clone size: NA; D gene: NA; J gene: TRBJ1-1; CDR3 DNA: TGTGCCAGCAGCCCGAGCAGCGGGGTGGGGACTGAAGCTTTCTTT; CDR3 protein: CASSPSSGVGTEAFF
V gene: TRBV25-1; clone size: NA; D gene: NA; J gene: TRBJ2-3; CDR3 DNA: TGTGCCAGCGGCCAGGGGATGGGCGACGCGTATTTT; CDR3 protein: CASGQGMGDAYF